This TCR beta chain derives from a study of tumor-infiltrating lymphocytes in primary liver carcinoma. Study results and limitations: Lower overlap was observed for tumor-adjacent and tumor-blood pairs relative to tumor region pairs. Just around 8-25% of top clones spanned all five tumor regions.

In this sample, this clonotype turned up many times. Its target is not known. CDR3 length equals 16 residues. Trimming pared 2 bases from V and 6 bases from J, leaving 18 bases between. The germline V gene encodes CDR1 MNHNY and CDR2 SVGAGI (reference sequence). Each 20-30 mg portion of unsorted bulk tissue served as the source for co-extraction of RNA and DNA. Patients' primary liver carcinoma was surgically resected. Five separate regions per tumor were sampled. Using a constant-region primer together with ProtoScript II reverse transcriptase, TCR beta cDNA was made from about 500 ng of total RNA. The TCR beta library was amplified through three nested multiplex PCR rounds in a modified ARM-PCR procedure. The first two PCR rounds used TRBV1-TRBV30 primers with a Cbeta primer, 10 cycles each. TCRdb recomputed calls from the multiplex PCR reads with MiXCR, one row per CDR3 protein. The table has 100,000 to 150,000 distinct CDR3 sequences, 64% seen once.

The V call is TRBV6-6, the J call TRBJ2-3; unclear D gene. Specimen: liver tumor tissue from sampling region 3. This sample's subset: tumor region T3, left-lateral pole. This TCR was sampled from a woman aged 55-70 years with primary liver carcinoma and hepatitis B virus infection. The CDR3 DNA reads as TGTGCCAGCAGTTACACCGTTCCGGTGTCTGGGGATACGCAGTATTTT. Its protein product is CASSYTVPVSGDTQYF.